This is a list of T cell receptor beta chains from one sample in a study of cytomegalovirus exposure and HLA in healthy donors. Repertoires were generated with immunoSEQ multiplex PCR, while TCRdb's copy carries only in-frame clones and drops some. The table has over 200,000 clones, roughly 88% seen once; the top ten hold over 11%. Input material: PBMCs. The receptors derive from a woman aged 25 to 45 in good health and CMV-seropositive. Each CDR3 is given with its conserved first and last residue. The order of the fields is clone size, V gene, D gene, J gene, CDR3 DNA, CDR3 protein. A D gene is named only where the DNA matches it firmly. A clone size is listed for some rows: how often the clone was seen (once, few, many), or a class if it is expanded.

clone_size: NA; v_call: TRBV28; d_call: NA; j_call: TRBJ2-7; cdr3_nt: TGTGCCAGCACATCTATCGGGAGCTTTTACGAGCAGTACTTC; cdr3_aa: CASTSIGSFYEQYF
clone_size: NA; v_call: TRBV5-1; d_call: TRBD2; j_call: TRBJ2-2; cdr3_nt: TGCGCCAGCAGCTTGGCCGCGGGGGGCACCGGGGAGCTGTTTTTT; cdr3_aa: CASSLAAGGTGELFF
clone_size: NA; v_call: TRBV27; d_call: NA; j_call: TRBJ1-1; cdr3_nt: TGTGCCAGCAGTCCCTCCCAAACAGGGAACACTGAAGCTTTCTTT; cdr3_aa: CASSPSQTGNTEAFF
clone_size: NA; v_call: TRBV15; d_call: NA; j_call: TRBJ2-7; cdr3_nt: TGTGCCACCAGCAGAGTAGGCAGGTTCTACAGTAGCTCCTACGAGCAGTACTTC; cdr3_aa: CATSRVGRFYSSSYEQYF
clone_size: NA; v_call: TRBV6-5; d_call: NA; j_call: TRBJ1-1; cdr3_nt: TGTGCCAGCAGTCGGAACACTGAAGCTTTCTTT; cdr3_aa: CASSRNTEAFF
clone_size: NA; v_call: TRBV6-5; d_call: NA; j_call: TRBJ2-7; cdr3_nt: TGTGCCAGCAGTTACTCGCTAGCCTACGAGCAGTACTTC; cdr3_aa: CASSYSLAYEQYF
clone_size: NA; v_call: TRBV7-2; d_call: TRBD2; j_call: TRBJ2-3; cdr3_nt: TGTGCCAGCAGCGTGATAGCGGGTTCAGATACGCAGTATTTT; cdr3_aa: CASSVIAGSDTQYF
clone_size: NA; v_call: TRBV11-2; d_call: TRBD1; j_call: TRBJ1-2; cdr3_nt: TGTGCCAGCAGCTTAGTGGGACAGAGAAAAATCAACTATGGCTACACCTTC; cdr3_aa: CASSLVGQRKINYGYTF
clone_size: NA; v_call: TRBV11-1; d_call: TRBD1; j_call: TRBJ2-7; cdr3_nt: TGTGCCAGCAGCTTACGTTTGACAGGGGGTAAGACCTACGAGCAGTACTTC; cdr3_aa: CASSLRLTGGKTYEQYF
clone_size: NA; v_call: TRBV7-9; d_call: TRBD1; j_call: TRBJ2-5; cdr3_nt: TGTGCCAGCAGCCGGACAGGGGTAGAGACCCAGTACTTC; cdr3_aa: CASSRTGVETQYF
clone_size: NA; v_call: TRBV27; d_call: TRBD1; j_call: TRBJ1-5; cdr3_nt: TGTGCCAGCAGACTTCAGGGGGAAGGTCAGCCCCAGCATTTT; cdr3_aa: CASRLQGEGQPQHF
clone_size: NA; v_call: TRBV6-1; d_call: TRBD2; j_call: TRBJ2-1; cdr3_nt: TGTGCCAGCAGTGAAGGTCTAGCGGGCGGAGAGTTCTTC; cdr3_aa: CASSEGLAGGEFF
clone_size: few; v_call: TRBV7-8; d_call: NA; j_call: TRBJ2-7; cdr3_nt: TGTGCCAGCATGGGAGGCGAGCAGTACTTC; cdr3_aa: CASMGGEQYF
clone_size: NA; v_call: TRBV11-2; d_call: TRBD2; j_call: TRBJ2-3; cdr3_nt: TGTGCCAGCAGCATAAGACTAGCGGAAACCCCAAGGGGCCCTAATACGCAGTATTTT; cdr3_aa: CASSIRLAETPRGPNTQYF
clone_size: NA; v_call: TRBV6-6; d_call: NA; j_call: TRBJ2-1; cdr3_nt: TGTGCCAGCAGGCCGACTTTAGCGGAAGGGGTCTATGAGCAGTTCTTC; cdr3_aa: CASRPTLAEGVYEQFF
clone_size: NA; v_call: TRBV20-1; d_call: NA; j_call: TRBJ2-1; cdr3_nt: TGCAGTGCTAGAGATCAAAATGAGCAGTTCTTC; cdr3_aa: CSARDQNEQFF
clone_size: NA; v_call: TRBV30; d_call: NA; j_call: TRBJ2-6; cdr3_nt: TGTGCAGGGGCAGGGTCCGGGGCCAACGTCCTGACTTTC; cdr3_aa: CAGAGSGANVLTF
clone_size: NA; v_call: TRBV6-1; d_call: NA; j_call: TRBJ1-1; cdr3_nt: TGTGCCAGCAGTTATTCTCCTGGGGTCACTGAAGCTTTCTTT; cdr3_aa: CASSYSPGVTEAFF
clone_size: NA; v_call: TRBV19; d_call: NA; j_call: TRBJ1-1; cdr3_nt: TGTGCCAGTAGCCACGATAACACTGAAGCTTTCTTT; cdr3_aa: CASSHDNTEAFF
clone_size: few; v_call: TRBV6-5; d_call: NA; j_call: TRBJ1-1; cdr3_nt: TGTGCCAGCAGCCGCACAGTGAACTCTGAAGCTTTCTTT; cdr3_aa: CASSRTVNSEAFF
clone_size: few; v_call: TRBV18; d_call: NA; j_call: TRBJ1-2; cdr3_nt: TGTGCCAGCTCACCGAGGACGGAGGATGGCTACACCTTC; cdr3_aa: CASSPRTEDGYTF
clone_size: NA; v_call: TRBV12-5; d_call: TRBD2; j_call: TRBJ2-1; cdr3_nt: TGTGCTAGTGGTTTCTCCCCAACTAGCGGGTTGACCTACAATGAGCAGTTCTTC; cdr3_aa: CASGFSPTSGLTYNEQFF
clone_size: NA; v_call: TRBV28; d_call: NA; j_call: TRBJ1-2; cdr3_nt: TGTGCCAGCAGTTTGCGAGGGGGTGCTGGCTACACCTTC; cdr3_aa: CASSLRGGAGYTF